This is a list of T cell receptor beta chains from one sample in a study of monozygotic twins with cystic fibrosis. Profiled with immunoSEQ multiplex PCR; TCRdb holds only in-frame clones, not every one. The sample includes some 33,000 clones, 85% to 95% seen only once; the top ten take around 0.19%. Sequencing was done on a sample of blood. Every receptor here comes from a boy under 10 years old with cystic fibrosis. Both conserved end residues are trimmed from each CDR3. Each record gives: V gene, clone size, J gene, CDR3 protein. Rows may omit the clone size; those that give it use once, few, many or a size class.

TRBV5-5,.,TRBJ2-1,ASSFRGPYNEQF
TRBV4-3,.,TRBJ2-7,ASSQARGAPYEQY
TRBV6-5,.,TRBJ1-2,ASSYDRGLGYT
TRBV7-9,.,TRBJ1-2,ASSSGLGIGYGYT
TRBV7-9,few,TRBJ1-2,ASSFGQVDGYT
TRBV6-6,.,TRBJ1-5,ASSYRGLRNQPQH
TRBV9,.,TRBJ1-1,ASSDSDRVEKAF
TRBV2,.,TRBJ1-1,ASGSTEAF
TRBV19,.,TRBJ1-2,ASMDRGNYGYT
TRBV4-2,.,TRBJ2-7,ASSQAWGDEQY
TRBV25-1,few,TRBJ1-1,ASSEGFGTEAF
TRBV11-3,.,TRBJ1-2,ASSLGWASNYGYT
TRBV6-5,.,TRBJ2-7,ASSYSASGAYEQY
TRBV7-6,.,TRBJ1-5,ASSPGTGGEPQH
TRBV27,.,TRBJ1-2,ASRQGGYGYT
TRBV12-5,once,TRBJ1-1,ASGLETGGTEAF
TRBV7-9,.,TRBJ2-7,ASSLLKGQVAEQY
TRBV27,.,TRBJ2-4,ASSLTGNGKNIQY
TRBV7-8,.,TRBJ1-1,ASSSTVMNTEAF
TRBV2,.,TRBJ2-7,ARRDDSYEQY